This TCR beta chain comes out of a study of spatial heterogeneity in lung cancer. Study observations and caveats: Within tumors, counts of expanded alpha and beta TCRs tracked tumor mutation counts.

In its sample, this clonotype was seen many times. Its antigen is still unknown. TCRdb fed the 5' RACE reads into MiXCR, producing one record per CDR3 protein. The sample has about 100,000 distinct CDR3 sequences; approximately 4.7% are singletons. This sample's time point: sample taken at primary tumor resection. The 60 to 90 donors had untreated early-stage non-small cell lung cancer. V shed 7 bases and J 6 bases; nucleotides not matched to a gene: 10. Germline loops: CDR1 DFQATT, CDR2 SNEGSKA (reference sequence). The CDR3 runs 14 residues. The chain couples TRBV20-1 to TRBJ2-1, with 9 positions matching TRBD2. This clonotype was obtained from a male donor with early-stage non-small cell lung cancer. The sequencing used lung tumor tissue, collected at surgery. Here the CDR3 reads CSGQTSGDGNEQFF. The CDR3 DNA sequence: TGCAGTGGGCAGACTAGCGGCGACGGCAATGAGCAGTTCTTC.